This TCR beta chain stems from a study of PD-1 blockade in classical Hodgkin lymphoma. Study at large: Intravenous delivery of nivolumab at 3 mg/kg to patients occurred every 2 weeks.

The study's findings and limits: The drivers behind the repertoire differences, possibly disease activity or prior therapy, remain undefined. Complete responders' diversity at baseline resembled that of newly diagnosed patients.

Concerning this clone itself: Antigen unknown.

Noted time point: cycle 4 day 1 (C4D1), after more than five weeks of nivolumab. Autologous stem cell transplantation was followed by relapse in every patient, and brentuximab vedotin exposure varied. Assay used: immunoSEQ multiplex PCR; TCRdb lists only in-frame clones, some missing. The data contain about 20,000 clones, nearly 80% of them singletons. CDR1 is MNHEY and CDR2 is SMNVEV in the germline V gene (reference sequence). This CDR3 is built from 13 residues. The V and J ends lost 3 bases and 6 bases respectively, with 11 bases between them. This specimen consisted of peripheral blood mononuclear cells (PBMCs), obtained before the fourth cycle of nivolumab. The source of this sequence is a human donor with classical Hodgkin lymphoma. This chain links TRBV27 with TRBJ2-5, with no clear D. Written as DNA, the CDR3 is TGTGCCAGCAGTTTGGAGCGAGAGAAGACCCAGTACTTC. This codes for CASSLEREKTQYF.